These T cell receptor beta chains were read from a single sample in a study of cytomegalovirus exposure and HLA in healthy donors. Assay used: immunoSEQ multiplex PCR; TCRdb lists only in-frame clones, some missing. The sample includes fewer than 250,000 clones, 60% to 85% of them seen just once. Source material: PBMCs. The receptor source for this set is a woman under 30 in good health and CMV-seronegative. The CDR3 runs from the conserved cysteine through the conserved F or W. The D gene is left open where the match is weak. Where a row states a size, it is once, few, many or the class of an expanded clone; other rows omit it.

clone size	V gene	D gene	J gene	CDR3 protein	CDR3 DNA
few	TRBV9	NA	TRBJ2-5	CASSQPRSDSQETQYF	TGTGCCAGCAGCCAACCCCGATCGGACAGCCAAGAGACCCAGTACTTC
NA	TRBV9	NA	TRBJ1-1	CASSVGSGNTEAFF	TGTGCCAGCAGCGTAGGCAGCGGGAACACTGAAGCTTTCTTT
NA	TRBV29-1	TRBD1	TRBJ2-7	CSVGDRGLYEQYF	TGCAGCGTTGGGGACAGGGGGCTTTACGAGCAGTACTTC
NA	TRBV9	NA	TRBJ1-1	CASSAWDGGNTEAFF	TGTGCCAGCAGCGCATGGGACGGGGGGAACACTGAAGCTTTCTTT
NA	TRBV10-1	TRBD2	TRBJ2-2	CASSESNGGTSGGHRNTGELFF	TGCGCCAGCAGTGAGTCGAATGGAGGGACTAGCGGTGGACACCGGAACACCGGGGAGCTGTTTTTT
few	TRBV7-2	TRBD1	TRBJ1-6	CASSLVGQGNSPLHF	TGTGCCAGCAGCTTAGTTGGACAGGGAAATTCACCCCTCCACTTT
once	TRBV10-1	NA	TRBJ2-3	CASSELPDTQYF	TGCGCCAGCAGTGAGCTTCCTGATACGCAGTATTTT
NA	TRBV5-1	TRBD1	TRBJ1-1	CASSLGLGQGNEAFF	TGCGCCAGCAGCTTGGGTTTGGGACAGGGGAATGAAGCTTTCTTT
few	TRBV7-2	TRBD1	TRBJ2-1	CASSHGMTGTYNEQFF	TGTGCCAGCAGCCATGGGATGACAGGGACCTACAATGAGCAGTTCTTC
NA	TRBV25-1	TRBD1	TRBJ1-6	CASSDPRGLPPLHF	TGTGCCAGCAGTGACCCAAGGGGGCTGCCACCCCTCCACTTT
NA	TRBV5-6	TRBD1	TRBJ1-6	CASSSDRDSPLHF	TGTGCCAGCAGCTCGGACAGGGATTCACCCCTCCACTTT
NA	TRBV28	TRBD1	TRBJ1-5	CASSGTGATNQPQHF	TGTGCCAGCAGTGGGACAGGGGCGACGAATCAGCCCCAGCATTTT